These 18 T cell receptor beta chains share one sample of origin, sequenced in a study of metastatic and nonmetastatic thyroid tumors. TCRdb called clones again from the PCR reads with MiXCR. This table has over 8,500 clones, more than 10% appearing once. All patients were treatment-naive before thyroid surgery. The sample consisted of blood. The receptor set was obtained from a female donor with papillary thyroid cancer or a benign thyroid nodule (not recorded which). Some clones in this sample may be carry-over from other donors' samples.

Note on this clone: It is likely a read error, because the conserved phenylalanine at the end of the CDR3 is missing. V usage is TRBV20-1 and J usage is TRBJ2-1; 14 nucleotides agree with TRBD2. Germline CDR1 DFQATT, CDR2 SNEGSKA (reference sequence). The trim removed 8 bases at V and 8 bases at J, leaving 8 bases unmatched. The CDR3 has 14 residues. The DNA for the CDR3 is TGCAGTAGGAGTGGGACTAGCGGGAGCGATGAGCAGTTCTTA. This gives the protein CSRSGTSGSDEQFL.

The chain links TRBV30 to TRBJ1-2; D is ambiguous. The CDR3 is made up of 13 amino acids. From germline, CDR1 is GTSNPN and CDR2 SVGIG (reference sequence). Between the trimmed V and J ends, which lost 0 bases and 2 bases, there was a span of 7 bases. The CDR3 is CAWSVERNYGYTF. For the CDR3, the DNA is TGTGCCTGGAGTGTAGAGAGGAACTATGGCTACACCTTC.

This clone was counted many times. Written as DNA, the CDR3 is TGTGCCAGCAGTCCCCTGAGGGGGCCGGGGCCCCAGCATTTT. It yields the protein CASSPLRGPGPQHF. V and J are TRBV6-1 and TRBJ1-5; 7 bases fit TRBD1. Germline-derived CDR1 and CDR2 are MNHNS and SASEGT. Trimming took 5 bases from V and 9 from J; bases not matched to a gene: 10. The CDR3 totals 14 residues.

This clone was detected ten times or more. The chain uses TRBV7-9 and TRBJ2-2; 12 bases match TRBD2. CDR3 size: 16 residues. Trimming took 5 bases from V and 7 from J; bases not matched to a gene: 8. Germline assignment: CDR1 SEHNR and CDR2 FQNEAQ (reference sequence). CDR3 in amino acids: CASSILAGGPLGELFF. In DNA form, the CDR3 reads TGTGCCAGCAGCATCCTAGCGGGAGGGCCGCTCGGGGAGCTGTTTTTT.

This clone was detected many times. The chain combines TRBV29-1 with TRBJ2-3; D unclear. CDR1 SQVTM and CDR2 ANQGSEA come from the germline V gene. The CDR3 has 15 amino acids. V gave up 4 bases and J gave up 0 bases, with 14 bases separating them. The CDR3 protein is CSVAGDATSTDTQYF. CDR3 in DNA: TGCAGCGTTGCCGGTGACGCCACTAGCACAGATACGCAGTATTTT.

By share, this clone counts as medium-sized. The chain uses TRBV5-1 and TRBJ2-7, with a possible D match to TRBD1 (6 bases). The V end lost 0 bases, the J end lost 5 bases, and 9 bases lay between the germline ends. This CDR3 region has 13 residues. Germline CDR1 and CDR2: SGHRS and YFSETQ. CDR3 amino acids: CASSLGTANEQYF. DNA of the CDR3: TGCGCCAGCAGCTTGGGGACAGCTAACGAGCAGTACTTC.

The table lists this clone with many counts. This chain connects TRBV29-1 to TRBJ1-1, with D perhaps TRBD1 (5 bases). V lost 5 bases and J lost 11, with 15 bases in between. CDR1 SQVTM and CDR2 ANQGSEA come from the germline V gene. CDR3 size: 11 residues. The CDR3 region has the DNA TGCAGCGTTTTAACAGTCAGGGCGGCTTTCTTT. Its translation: CSVLTVRAAFF.

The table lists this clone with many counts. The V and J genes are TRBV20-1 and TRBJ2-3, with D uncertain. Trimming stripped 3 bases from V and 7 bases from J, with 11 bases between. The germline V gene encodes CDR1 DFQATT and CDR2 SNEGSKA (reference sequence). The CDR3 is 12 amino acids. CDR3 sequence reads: CSARALTNTQYF. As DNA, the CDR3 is TGCAGTGCTAGGGCCCTGACGAATACGCAGTATTTT.

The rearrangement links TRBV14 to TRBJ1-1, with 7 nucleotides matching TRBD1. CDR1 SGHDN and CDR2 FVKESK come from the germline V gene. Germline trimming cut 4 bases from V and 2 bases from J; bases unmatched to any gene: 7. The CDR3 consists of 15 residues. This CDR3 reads CASSPLGQANTEAFF. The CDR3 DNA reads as TGTGCCAGCAGCCCCCTAGGACAGGCCAACACTGAAGCTTTCTTT.

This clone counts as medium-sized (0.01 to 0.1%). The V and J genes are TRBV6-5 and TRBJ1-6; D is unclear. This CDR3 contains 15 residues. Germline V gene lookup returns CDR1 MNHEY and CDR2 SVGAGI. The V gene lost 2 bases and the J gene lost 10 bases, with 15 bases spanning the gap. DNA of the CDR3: TGTGCCAGCAGTTACAATGCGGGGAGAGAGTCACCCCTCCACTTT. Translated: CASSYNAGRESPLHF.

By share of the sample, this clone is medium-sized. The chain's CDR3 is CASSQDIQGIPLPNNYGYTF. Written as DNA, the CDR3 is TGCGCCAGCAGCCAAGATATACAGGGAATTCCATTACCCAATAACTATGGCTACACCTTC. The rearrangement links TRBV4-3 to TRBJ1-2; D is possibly TRBD1 (6 bases). The V end was cut by 0 bases, the J end by 1 base, with 24 bases between. The V gene's germline CDR1 is LGHNA and CDR2 YSLEER. The CDR3 has 20 amino acids.

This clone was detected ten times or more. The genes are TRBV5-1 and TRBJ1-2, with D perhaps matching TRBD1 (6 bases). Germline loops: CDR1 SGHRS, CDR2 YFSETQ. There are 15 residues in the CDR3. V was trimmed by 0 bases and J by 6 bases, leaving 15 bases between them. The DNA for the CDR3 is TGCGCCAGCAGCTTGGTGGGGGGCGATAGGAATGGCTACACCTTC. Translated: CASSLVGGDRNGYTF.

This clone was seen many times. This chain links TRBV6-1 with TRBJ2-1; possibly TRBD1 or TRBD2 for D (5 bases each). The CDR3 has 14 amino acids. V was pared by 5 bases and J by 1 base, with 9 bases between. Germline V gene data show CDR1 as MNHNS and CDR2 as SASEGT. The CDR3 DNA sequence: TGTGCCAGCAGTAGAGGGGATTCCTACAATGAGCAGTTCTTC. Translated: CASSRGDSYNEQFF.

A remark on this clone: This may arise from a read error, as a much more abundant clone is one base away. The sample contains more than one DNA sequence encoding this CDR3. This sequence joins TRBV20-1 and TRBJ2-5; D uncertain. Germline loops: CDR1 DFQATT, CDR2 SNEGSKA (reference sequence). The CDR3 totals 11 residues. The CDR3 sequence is CSSTVSETQYF. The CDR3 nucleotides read TGCAGTTCGACGGTCTCAGAGACACAGTACTTC.

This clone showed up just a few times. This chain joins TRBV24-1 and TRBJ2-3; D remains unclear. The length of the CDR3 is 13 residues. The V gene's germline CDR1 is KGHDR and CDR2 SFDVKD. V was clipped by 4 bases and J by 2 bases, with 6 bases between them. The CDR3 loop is CATSDQYTDTQYF. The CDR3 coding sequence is TGTGCCACCAGTGACCAATACACAGATACGCAGTATTTT.

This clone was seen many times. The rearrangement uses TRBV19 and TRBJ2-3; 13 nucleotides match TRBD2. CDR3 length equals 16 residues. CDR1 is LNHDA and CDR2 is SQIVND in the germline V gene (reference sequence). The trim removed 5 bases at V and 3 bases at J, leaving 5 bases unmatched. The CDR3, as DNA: TGTGCCAGTAGTTTACTGACTAGCGGGAGGACAGATACGCAGTATTTT. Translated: CASSLLTSGRTDTQYF.

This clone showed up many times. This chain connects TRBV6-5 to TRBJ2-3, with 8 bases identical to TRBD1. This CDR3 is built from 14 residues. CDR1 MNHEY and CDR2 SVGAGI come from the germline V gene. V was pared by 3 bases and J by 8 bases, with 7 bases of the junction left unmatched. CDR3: CASSYPGQGGTQYF. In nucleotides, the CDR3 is TGTGCCAGCAGTTATCCCGGACAGGGAGGTACGCAGTATTTT.

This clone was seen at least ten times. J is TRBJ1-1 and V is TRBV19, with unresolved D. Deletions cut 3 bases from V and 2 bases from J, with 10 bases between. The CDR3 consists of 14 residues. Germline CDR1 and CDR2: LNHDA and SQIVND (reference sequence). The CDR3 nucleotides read TGTGCCAGTAGTATGGGTGGGGTAAACACTGAAGCTTTCTTT. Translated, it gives CASSMGGVNTEAFF.